This T cell receptor (beta chain) appears in the sequencing data of a study of shared clonotypes between healthy human individuals. Notes on the study in general: Donors were few, which limited the genetic and exposure-history diversity represented.

An even split of each subset's genomic DNA across several immunoSEQ plates was performed. Template for every sorted-subset replicate PCR totaled approximately 0.2 ug DNA, 30,000 to 35,000 T cell genomes. Source study methods: ImmunoSEQ yielded junction-only sequences lacking quality scores, so filtering differed. Some clones are missing from TCRdb's copy, which holds only in-frame ones; the method was immunoSEQ multiplex PCR. V, J and clone size are those of that table, while D and trimming were read from the DNA. This table holds roughly 2.2 million clones, under 95% found once. The germline V gene encodes CDR1 SGHTA and CDR2 FQGTGA. The CDR3 has 13 residues. The V gene lost 5 bases and the J gene lost 3 bases, with 10 bases spanning the gap. With respect to this clone: Its cognate antigen is unknown.

The gene calls are TRBV7-3 and TRBJ1-1, with D unresolved. The clonotype comes from a man aged 18 to 29 in good health. Some clones in this sample may be carry-over from other donors' samples. Sequenced material: naive CD4+ T cells from PBMCs. Documented subset: CD45RA+ positively selected. As DNA, the CDR3 is TGTGCCAGCAGCAATGGCGGGGACACTGAAGCTTTCTTT. Protein: CASSNGGDTEAFF.